The clone carrying this T cell receptor (beta chain) was seen repeatedly, ten times or more. This entry is derived from a study of Graves' ophthalmopathy and Graves' hyperthyroidism. V shed 5 bases and J shed 4 bases, with 13 bases lying between them. The CDR3 is 14 amino acids. Eligible hyperthyroidism cases comprised new diagnoses of under 2 months' duration in individuals aged 18 to 65. PBMCs were density-gradient isolated from about 9.6 ml fresh blood. Amplification of TCR beta CDR3 regions used RNA transcripts. The first-round RT-PCR employed HTBI primers together with the Qiagen OneStep RT-PCR kit. A multiplex PCR was then performed as the second round. Using its own MiXCR run on the multiplex PCR reads, TCRdb lists one record per CDR3 protein. The sample contains hundreds of thousands of distinct CDR3 sequences, around 20% of which appear only once.

This chain joins TRBV12-3 or TRBV12-4 and TRBJ2-3; D call uncertain. The receptor was derived from a woman younger than 30 with stable Graves' hyperthyroidism. The sample was peripheral blood. The DNA of the CDR3 is TGTGCCAGCAGTCCCCTGGGATCTTCAGATACGCAGTATTTT. Protein product: CASSPLGSSDTQYF.